The clone carrying this T cell receptor beta chain turned up a few times. The CDR3 covers 16 residues. V was shortened by 2 bases and J by 6 bases, with 17 bases between the two germline ends. Germline values: CDR1 SGHTA, CDR2 FQGNSA. The source of the sample is a study of T cell repertoires in aging, cancer and after chemotherapy. In the study overall: Chronic lymphocytic leukemia patients on fludarabine- or bendamustine-based regimens gave paired samples before and after chemotherapy.

Amplification of TCR beta used genomic DNA extracted from peripheral blood. Rearranged V-D-J TRB sequences were amplified with a mixed TRB-A/B primer pool. MiXCR, run by TCRdb on the multiplex PCR reads, gives a single entry per CDR3 protein. The sample has 4,500 to 5,000 distinct CDR3 sequences, approximately 30% seen once. The sequenced material came from blood. The clonotype originates from a human donor with a blood cancer. The rearrangement joins TRBV7-2 to TRBJ1-5; D perhaps matches TRBD1 (5 bases). CDR3 in DNA: TGTGCCAGCAGCTTATTTGGGGCGGGGGGTAGTCAGCCCCAGCATTTT. It codes for CASSLFGAGGSQPQHF.